The clone carrying this TCR beta chain is a singleton in its sample. Its target is unknown. One base away lies a much larger clone, so this may be a sequencing read error. V lost 2 bases and J lost 5, with 13 bases in between. The germline gives CDR1 SGHTA, CDR2 FQGNSA. This CDR3 is 14 amino acids long. The sample originates from a study of T cell repertoires in cytomegalovirus infection. Overall study context: Both a matching HLA type and CMV infection were indicated by public TCR beta signatures.

Study-wide results and limits: Ex vivo, HLA-C-restricted CMV-specific TCR beta clonotypes prevailed over the rest of the response.

TCRdb analysed the reads with MiXCR anew, one entry per CDR3 protein. The sample includes approximately 1,000,000 distinct CDR3 sequences, roughly 30% of them seen just once. V usage is TRBV7-2 and J usage is TRBJ2-7; D gene ambiguous. The sequence came from a human donor in good health (CMV status not recorded). Some clones in this sample may be carry-over from other donors' samples. Sequenced material: cultured CD8+ T cells from PBMCs, taken from culture after CMV antigen stimulation. CDR3 nucleotides: TGTGCCAGCAGCTTAATGGGTGTAAGGGACGAGCAGTACTTC. Protein: CASSLMGVRDEQYF. The full variable domain, in which reference TRBV7-2 and TRBJ2-7 provide the parts outside the CDR3, is GAGVSQSPSNKVTEKGKDVELRCDPISGHTALYWYRQSLGQGLEFLIYFQGNSAPDKSGLPSDRFSAERTGGSVSTLTIQRTQQEDSAVYLCASSLMGVRDEQYFGPGTRLTVT.